These 3 T cell receptor beta chains originate from one sample sequenced in a study of blood T cell repertoires in COVID-19. Using immunoSEQ multiplex PCR, the repertoire was profiled, and TCRdb retains in-frame clones only, with some absent. The sample yields 300,000 to 350,000 clones, 80% to 90% seen once. What was sequenced was peripheral blood. These receptors originate from a woman between 50 and 59 years old with COVID-19, enrolled during active disease.

The J gene is TRBJ2-2, the V gene TRBV3-1 (or the pseudogene TRBV3-2); 11 bases are shared with TRBD1. Germline trimming cut 3 bases from V and 5 bases from J; bases unmatched to any gene: 14. CDR1 LGHDT and CDR2 YNNKEL come from the germline V gene (reference sequence). The CDR3 is 19 amino acids. CDR3 protein: CASSHRLPGGTGGTGELFF. Written as DNA, the CDR3 is TGTGCCAGCAGCCACCGGTTACCTGGCGGGACAGGGGGGACCGGGGAGCTGTTTTTT.

The chain couples TRBV5-6 to TRBJ1-1; 8 bases match TRBD1. The V and J ends lost 2 bases and 10 bases, in that order; junction bases with no gene match: 7. CDR3 length equals 13 residues. From germline, CDR1 is SGHDT and CDR2 YYEEEE. The CDR3 DNA is TGTGCCAGCAGCTTCACGGACAGGGCAGCAGCTTTCTTT. Translating it yields CASSFTDRAAAFF.

This clone was seen a single time. The genes are TRBV10-1 and TRBJ2-3; 7 nucleotides agree with TRBD1. This CDR3 contains 15 residues. Germline V CDR1 and CDR2: WNHNN, SYGVQD (reference sequence). V trimming: 2 bases; J trimming: 0 bases; junction bases outside the gene matches: 2. The CDR3 nucleotides read TGCGCCAGCAGTGAGGGACAGGCCAGCACAGATACGCAGTATTTT. Its translation is CASSEGQASTDTQYF.